This entry lists 17 T cell receptor beta chains sequenced from one sample in a study of blood T cell repertoires in COVID-19. This table comes from immunoSEQ multiplex PCR, and its TCRdb copy is limited to in-frame clones, with some not included. The table lists about 240,000 clones, about nine tenths of them singletons. The sequenced material came from peripheral blood. The receptors here all came from a man aged 60-69 years with acute or convalescent COVID-19.

This chain uses TRBV6-6 with TRBJ1-4; D remains unclear. V was shortened by 3 bases and J by 5 bases, with 4 bases between the two germline ends. From germline, CDR1 is MNHNY and CDR2 SVGAGI (reference sequence). This CDR3 contains 12 residues. CDR3 in amino acids: CASSYSNEKLFF. The CDR3 region has the DNA TGTGCCAGCAGTTATTCAAATGAAAAACTGTTTTTT.

The chain joins TRBV7-2 to TRBJ1-1, with D unclear. The germline V gene encodes CDR1 SGHTA and CDR2 FQGNSA. Deletions cut 1 base from V and 4 bases from J, with 13 bases between. The CDR3 consists of 15 residues. The CDR3 is CASSLVALPGTEAFF. The CDR3, as DNA: TGTGCCAGCAGCTTAGTAGCCCTGCCTGGCACTGAAGCTTTCTTT.

V gene TRBV9 combines with J gene TRBJ2-1; 9 bases are a match to TRBD2. The germline CDR1 and CDR2 sequences are SGDLS and YYNGEE. J was trimmed by 4 bases and V by 1 base; bases with no gene match: 6. The CDR3 sequence is 16 residues long. This CDR3 reads CASSVNSGLAYNEQFF. The CDR3 coding sequence is TGTGCCAGCAGCGTAAATTCGGGACTAGCTTACAATGAGCAGTTCTTC.

On this clone: Germline is not matched at one junction end, which may reflect a read error. The J gene is TRBJ1-5, the V gene TRBV5-6; D not certain. Germline V gene sequence: CDR1 SGHDT, CDR2 YYEEEE. The CDR3 loop spans 14 amino acids. DNA of the CDR3: TGTGCCAGCAGTTATAGGTGGAGCCCCGATCGAGGAGTTTTT. Protein product: CASSYRWSPDRGVF.

The chain uses TRBV24-1 and TRBJ2-7, with 9 bases that match TRBD2. The V gene end was trimmed by 3 bases and the J gene end by 2 bases; junction bases not matched to a gene: 7. The germline V gene has CDR1 KGHDR and CDR2 SFDVKD. The CDR3 is made up of 16 amino acids. CDR3 bases: TGTGCCACCAGTGATCAGACTAGCGGCGCTGCCTACGAGCAGTACTTC. Protein product: CATSDQTSGAAYEQYF.

The J gene is TRBJ1-4, the V gene TRBV6-6, with 7 bases aligning to TRBD1. The germline gives CDR1 MNHNY, CDR2 SVGAGI (reference sequence). J lost 7 bases, V lost 4 bases, and 12 bases had no gene match. This CDR3 has 16 amino acids. The CDR3 DNA is TGTGCCAGCAGTTCGCCCACAGGGGCAGGGGGTGAAAAACTGTTTTTT. It yields the protein CASSSPTGAGGEKLFF.

The chain carries TRBV28 and TRBJ1-5; 10 bases agree with TRBD1. Germline assignment: CDR1 MDHEN and CDR2 SYDVKM. The CDR3 extends over 15 amino acids. V was pared by 6 bases and J by 3 bases, with 5 bases of the junction left unmatched. The CDR3 nucleotides are TGTGCCAGCAGGTCCGGGACAGGGGACAATCAGCCCCAGCATTTT. Encoded protein: CASRSGTGDNQPQHF.

The chain recombines TRBV6-5 with TRBJ2-3, with TRBD2 matching 9 bases. V dropped 4 bases and J dropped 0; count of bases not matched to a gene: 5. This CDR3 is 16 amino acids long. Germline values: CDR1 MNHEY, CDR2 SVGAGI. CDR3: CASSSPSGASTDTQYF. The DNA for the CDR3 is TGTGCCAGCAGTTCCCCTAGCGGGGCTAGCACAGATACGCAGTATTTT.

About this clone: The same CDR3 arises from other DNA sequences in this sample as well. V usage is TRBV9 and J usage is TRBJ2-5, with 8 bases matching TRBD2. The CDR3 has 13 amino acids. V trimming: 2 bases; J trimming: 3 bases; junction bases outside the gene matches: 0. Per the germline V gene, CDR1 is SGDLS and CDR2 is YYNGEE. The CDR3 sequence is CASSVGLEETQYF. The CDR3 DNA is TGTGCCAGCAGCGTGGGACTAGAAGAGACCCAGTACTTC.

This clone was seen only a few times. The CDR3 is CASSVRGANNEQFF. For the CDR3, the DNA is TGTGCCAGCAGTGTCAGGGGGGCCAACAATGAGCAGTTCTTC. The chain couples TRBV25-1 to TRBJ2-1, with a tentative D call TRBD1 (7 bases). This CDR3 comprises 14 residues. Per germline, CDR1 MGHDK and CDR2 SYGVNS. V lost 4 bases, J lost 5 bases, and 12 bases lay in between.

The chain couples TRBV5-1 to TRBJ2-1; 9 nucleotides align to TRBD1. V trimming: 4 bases; J trimming: 5 bases; junction bases outside the gene matches: 10. The CDR3 is 16 amino acids. Per the germline V gene, CDR1 is SGHRS and CDR2 is YFSETQ. CDR3 nucleotide sequence: TGCGCCAGCAGCGCCACCGGGACAGGGAAACACAATGAGCAGTTCTTC. The encoded protein is CASSATGTGKHNEQFF.

The V call is TRBV25-1, the J call TRBJ1-1; a weak D match, TRBD1 (6 bases). The CDR3 is 15 residues long. Germline values: CDR1 MGHDK, CDR2 SYGVNS. V dropped 3 bases and J dropped 1 base, with 12 bases sitting between them. The CDR3 here is CASSEPGQKNTEAFF. The CDR3 DNA reads TGTGCCAGCAGTGAGCCCGGACAGAAGAACACTGAAGCTTTCTTT.

This sequence joins TRBV29-1 and TRBJ2-1; 7 bases are shared with TRBD2. Per the germline V gene, CDR1 is SQVTM and CDR2 is ANQGSEA. V lost 8 bases and J lost 9; bases outside the gene matches: 19. This CDR3 is built from 15 residues. This CDR3 is CSTALTSEKVIEQFF. In DNA, the CDR3 is TGCAGCACAGCCCTAACTAGCGAGAAAGTTATTGAGCAGTTCTTC.

The chain links TRBV28 to TRBJ2-6, with TRBD2 matching over 8 bases. The germline CDR1 and CDR2 sequences are MDHEN and SYDVKM. The CDR3 loop spans 19 amino acids. Trimming cost V 7 bases and J 1 base; bases outside gene matches: 15. The CDR3 nucleotides read TGTGCCAGCACCGAACTCCCCCGGGGGGGCCGATCTGGGGCCAACGTCCTGACTTTC. Amino acid sequence: CASTELPRGGRSGANVLTF.

The chain uses TRBV5-1 and TRBJ2-2; D is perhaps TRBD1 (6 bases). There are 14 residues in the CDR3. The ends were cut back, 5 bases at V and 3 bases at J, with 11 bases in the middle. CDR1 is SGHRS, CDR2 YFSETQ, per germline. The CDR3: CASSRSGDTGELFF. As DNA, the CDR3 is TGCGCCAGCAGTCGTTCAGGGGACACCGGGGAGCTGTTTTTT. Complete variable domain (other parts from reference TRBV5-1 and TRBJ2-2): KAGVTQTPRYLIKTRGQQVTLSCSPISGHRSVSWYQQTPGQGLQFLFEYFSETQRNKGNFPGRFSGRQFSNSRSEMNVSTLELGDSALYLCASSRSGDTGELFFGEGSRLTVL.

The CDR3 DNA reads as TGCAGCGTTGCTCACCCTATAACTAGCGGGAGGGCCCCCGAGACCCAGTACTTC. Its translation is CSVAHPITSGRAPETQYF. The chain joins TRBV29-1 to TRBJ2-5, with 13 positions matching TRBD2. Per the germline V gene, CDR1 is SQVTM and CDR2 is ANQGSEA. The CDR3 runs 18 residues. The ends lost 4 bases at V and 5 bases at J; junction bases unmatched: 16. The full variable domain, its missing parts supplied by reference TRBV29-1 and TRBJ2-5, is SAVISQKPSRDICQRGTSLTIQCQVDSQVTMMFWYRQQPGQSLTLIATANQGSEATYESGFVIDKFPISRPNLTFSTLTVSNMSPEDSSIYLCSVAHPITSGRAPETQYFGPGTRLLVL.

The V call is TRBV28, the J call TRBJ1-5; 8 bases line up with TRBD1. Germline V gene lookup returns CDR1 MDHEN and CDR2 SYDVKM. The trim removed 6 bases at V and 5 bases at J, leaving 6 bases unmatched. The CDR3 is 14 residues long. For the CDR3, the DNA is TGTGCCAGCAGGACGGACAGGGTCCATCAGCCCCAGCATTTT. This gives the protein CASRTDRVHQPQHF. Combining the CDR3 with reference TRBV28 and TRBJ1-5 gives the whole variable domain DVKVTQSSRYLVKRTGEKVFLECVQDMDHENMFWYRQDPGLGLRLIYFSYDVKMKEKGDIPEGYSVSREKKERFSLILESASTNQTSMYLCASRTDRVHQPQHFGDGTRLSIL.